The clone carrying this T cell receptor (beta chain) was observed a few times. Its antigen is not identified. The source of the sample is a study of beta chain features in type 1 diabetes. Background on the study: Over all samples combined, over 85,000,000 sorted cells were examined. General observations from the study: A moderate, significant TCRB CDR3 shortening appeared in type 1 diabetes across four CD4+ subsets. Type 1 diabetes patients had VDJ junctions that carried fewer insertions and more deletions.

This CDR3 has 15 amino acids. V shed 1 base and J shed 1 base, with 12 bases lying between them. The V gene's germline CDR1 is SGHRS and CDR2 YFSETQ. Every isolated RNA sample was fully reverse transcribed, so sequencing captured expressed TCRB transcripts. Sequencing used immunoSEQ multiplex PCR; TCRdb keeps in-frame clones, though not all of them. The data show about 230,000 clones, 15% to 20% seen once. This TCR was recovered from a man aged 30-40 years with type 1 diabetes. Sequenced: naive CD4+ T cells from blood. This sequence joins TRBV5-1 and TRBJ2-7; weak D call: TRBD1 (6 bases). The DNA of the CDR3 is TGCGCCAGCAGCTTGTTGGCAGGACAGTCCTACGAGCAGTACTTC. Protein: CASSLLAGQSYEQYF.